The rows below give T cell receptor beta chains drawn from one sample of a study of blood T cell dynamics during melanoma immunotherapy. Profiled with immunoSEQ multiplex PCR; TCRdb holds only in-frame clones, not every one. The sample includes more than 9,000 clones, 80% to 90% of them seen just once. The source material was blood, sampled from a patient treated with checkpoint blockade. These receptors all come from a human donor with melanoma. Each CDR3 is given with its conserved first and last residue. D genes are given only for firm matches.

D gene: -; J gene: TRBJ1-6; V gene: TRBV5-4; CDR3 protein: CASSSPQGDNSPLHF; CDR3 DNA: TGTGCCAGCAGCTCGCCACAGGGAGATAATTCACCCCTCCACTTT
D gene: TRBD1; J gene: TRBJ2-5; V gene: TRBV19; CDR3 protein: CASSINGGTGRETQYF; CDR3 DNA: TGTGCCAGTAGTATAAACGGTGGGACAGGGAGGGAGACCCAGTACTTC
D gene: TRBD1; J gene: TRBJ1-4; V gene: TRBV5-1; CDR3 protein: CASSYRGGEKLFF; CDR3 DNA: TGCGCCAGCAGTTACAGGGGCGGTGAAAAACTGTTTTTT
D gene: -; J gene: TRBJ1-1; V gene: TRBV30; CDR3 protein: CAWSREDGAEAFF; CDR3 DNA: TGTGCCTGGAGTCGAGAGGATGGGGCTGAAGCTTTCTTT
D gene: -; J gene: TRBJ1-2; V gene: TRBV3-1/TRBV3-2; CDR3 protein: CASSPDYTF; CDR3 DNA: TGTGCCAGCAGCCCGGACTACACCTTC
D gene: -; J gene: TRBJ1-4; V gene: TRBV6-5; CDR3 protein: CASSFQEKLFF; CDR3 DNA: TGTGCCAGCAGTTTCCAGGAGAAACTGTTTTTT
D gene: -; J gene: TRBJ2-1; V gene: TRBV29-1; CDR3 protein: CSVGVSGKNEQFF; CDR3 DNA: TGCAGCGTTGGAGTATCAGGGAAGAATGAGCAGTTCTTC
D gene: -; J gene: TRBJ1-4; V gene: TRBV2; CDR3 protein: CASIGRNEKLFF; CDR3 DNA: TGTGCCAGCATAGGACGTAATGAAAAACTGTTTTTT
D gene: -; J gene: TRBJ1-2; V gene: TRBV19; CDR3 protein: CASSTRGPYGYTF; CDR3 DNA: TGTGCCAGTAGTACCCGGGGACCCTATGGCTACACCTTC
D gene: -; J gene: TRBJ1-2; V gene: TRBV4-2; CDR3 protein: CASSQDLRGAQGYGYTF; CDR3 DNA: TGTGCCAGCAGCCAAGATCTGAGGGGCGCGCAGGGCTATGGCTACACCTTC
D gene: TRBD1; J gene: TRBJ2-7; V gene: TRBV18; CDR3 protein: CASSPLGDRYYEQYF; CDR3 DNA: TGTGCCAGCTCACCGCTGGGGGACAGATACTACGAGCAGTACTTC
D gene: -; J gene: TRBJ2-3; V gene: TRBV6-5; CDR3 protein: CASSYTRQDTQYF; CDR3 DNA: TGTGCCAGCAGTTACACCCGGCAAGATACGCAGTATTTT
D gene: -; J gene: TRBJ1-2; V gene: TRBV7-9; CDR3 protein: CASSLSGGHYGYTF; CDR3 DNA: TGTGCCAGCAGCTTATCGGGGGGGCACTATGGCTACACCTTC
D gene: -; J gene: TRBJ1-4; V gene: TRBV30; CDR3 protein: CAWSVLSTNEKLFF; CDR3 DNA: TGTGCCTGGAGTGTACTATCAACTAATGAAAAACTGTTTTTT
D gene: TRBD1; J gene: TRBJ2-1; V gene: TRBV9; CDR3 protein: CASSGTGLDNEQFF; CDR3 DNA: TGTGCCAGCAGCGGGACAGGGCTAGACAATGAGCAGTTCTTC